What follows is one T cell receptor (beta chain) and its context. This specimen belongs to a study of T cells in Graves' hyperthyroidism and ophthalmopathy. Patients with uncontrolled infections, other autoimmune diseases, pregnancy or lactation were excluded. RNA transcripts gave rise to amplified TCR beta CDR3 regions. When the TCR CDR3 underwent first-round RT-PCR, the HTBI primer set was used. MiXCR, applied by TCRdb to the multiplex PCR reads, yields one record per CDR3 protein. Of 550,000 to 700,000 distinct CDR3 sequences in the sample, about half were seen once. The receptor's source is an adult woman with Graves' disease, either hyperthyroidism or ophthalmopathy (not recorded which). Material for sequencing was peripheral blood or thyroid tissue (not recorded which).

This CDR3 reads CATKGGKNTEAFF. DNA of the CDR3: TGTGCCACTAAGGGGGGGAAGAACACTGAAGCTTTCTTT. This rearrangement joins TRBV24-1 to TRBJ1-1; possible D gene TRBD1, 6 bases. Per germline, CDR1 KGHDR and CDR2 SFDVKD. Trimming shortened V by 10 bases and J by 1 base, and 12 bases separated the two germline ends. The CDR3 is 13 residues long.